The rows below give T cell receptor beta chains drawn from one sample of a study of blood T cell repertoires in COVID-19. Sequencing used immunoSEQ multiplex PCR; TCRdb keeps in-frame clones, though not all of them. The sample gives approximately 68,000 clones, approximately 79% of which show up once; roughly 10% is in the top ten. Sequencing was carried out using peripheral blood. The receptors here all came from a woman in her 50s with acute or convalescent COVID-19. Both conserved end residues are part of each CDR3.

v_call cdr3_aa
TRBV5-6 CASSPDRGSTNSPLHF
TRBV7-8 CAAGRERGELFF
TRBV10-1 CASRETENSPLHF
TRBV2 CASSIDRGGSEAFF
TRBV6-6 CASSIGTDNQPQHF
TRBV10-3 CAISESILAGTDTQYF
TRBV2 CASSDWQVSYEQYF
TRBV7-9 CASSPTVLDEQFF
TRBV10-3 CAISESRGQINEKLFF
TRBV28 CASSKSGRGGNQPQHF
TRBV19 CASSLRGSYEQYF
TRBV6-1 CASSEGPISGNTIYF
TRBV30 CAWSVEGDTEAFF
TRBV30 CAWNVWGGTGELFF
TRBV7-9 CASSLGGSRALYGYTF
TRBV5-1 CASSSTTGLAEQFF
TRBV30 CAWSGGGNGYTF
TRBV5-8 CASTLAGPRGAEQFF
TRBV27 CASSSYLGQGSYEQYF
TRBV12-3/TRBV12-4 CASSYRDGYTF
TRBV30 CAWSKRGLTFSSNAFTTDTQYF
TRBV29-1 CSVDLGALHTQYF
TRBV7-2 CASSFNAGNSYEQYF
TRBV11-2 CASSLGTGAEKLFF
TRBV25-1 CASSPGHVSNQPQHF
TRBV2 CASSAAGTGAGYTF
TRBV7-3 CASSLGQGPSSGELFF
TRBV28 CASVTGTVGEKLFF
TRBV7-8 CASSLVGGEKLFF
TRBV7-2 CASSPGTGGRQPQHF
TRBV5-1 CASSVTGTGANGYTF
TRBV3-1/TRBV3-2 CASSQGDFQETQYF
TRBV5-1 CASSPFSTNEAFF
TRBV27 CASSSGHGLAGGETQYF
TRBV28 CASSPLTAGLSYEQYF
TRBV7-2 CASSLRQATEAFF
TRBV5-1 CASSTGDYNQPQHF
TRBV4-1 CASSREEVGRGASQTYEQYF
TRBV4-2 CASSRGQEGTGELFF
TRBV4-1 CASSHSYEAFF
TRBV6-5 CASSLILEQYF
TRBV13 CASGQGLGNTIYF
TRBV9 CASSAQTGTSVSDTQYF
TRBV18 CASSQNRDNQPQHF
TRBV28 CASSKIPGQGNYGYTF
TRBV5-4 CASSFRDRESEQYF
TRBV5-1 CASSLNSMNTEAFF
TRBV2 CASSGTPTGPDEQFF
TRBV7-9 CASSLNNRVGYYGYTF
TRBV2 CASIGQLLVNSPLHF
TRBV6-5 CASSYYGGGYNEQFF
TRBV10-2 CASSRELNTEAFF
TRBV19 CASSSLDARQHNEKLFF
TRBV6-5 CASSYGSGGTEAFF
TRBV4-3 CASSQDGSRYNEQFF
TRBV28 CASSWGLLQETQYF
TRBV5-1 CASSSRQGGHYGYTF
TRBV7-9 CASSSGQGDSPLHF
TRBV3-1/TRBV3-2 CASKFAGDTEAFF
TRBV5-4 CASSSGPQGEGYGYTF